The subject of this entry is one T cell receptor (beta chain). Per the study methods: Amplification of reference gene primers was used by the study to estimate nucleated cell counts. Produced via immunoSEQ multiplex PCR; TCRdb's table is partial and in-frame only. V and J calls and clone size are as listed in that table; D and trimming were resolved from the DNA. The sample has about 480,000 clones; 75% to 90% are singletons. After removal of 5 bases from V and 2 bases from J, the junction contained 9 bases not matched to a gene. Germline values: CDR1 LNHDA, CDR2 SQIVND (reference sequence). CDR3 length equals 15 residues. The data stem from a study of blood T cell repertoires in COVID-19. For the study at large: The United States, Italy and Spain provided the acute and convalescent COVID-19 samples. PBMCs, B-cell-depleted T cells, or T cells provided the cDNA or gDNA that made up the material.

This chain uses TRBV19 with TRBJ2-7; TRBD1 agrees at 7 bases. Sample: peripheral blood. The sequence was collected from a woman in her twenties or thirties with acute or convalescent COVID-19. Here the CDR3 DNA reads TGTGCCAGTAGTCTTAGGACAGGCCTAACCTACGAGCAGTACTTC. Encoded protein: CASSLRTGLTYEQYF. Complete variable domain (other parts from reference TRBV19 and TRBJ2-7): DGGITQSPKYLFRKEGQNVTLSCEQNLNHDAMYWYRQDPGQGLRLIYYSQIVNDFQKGDIAEGYSVSREKKESFPLTVTSAQKNPTAFYLCASSLRTGLTYEQYFGPGTRLTVT.